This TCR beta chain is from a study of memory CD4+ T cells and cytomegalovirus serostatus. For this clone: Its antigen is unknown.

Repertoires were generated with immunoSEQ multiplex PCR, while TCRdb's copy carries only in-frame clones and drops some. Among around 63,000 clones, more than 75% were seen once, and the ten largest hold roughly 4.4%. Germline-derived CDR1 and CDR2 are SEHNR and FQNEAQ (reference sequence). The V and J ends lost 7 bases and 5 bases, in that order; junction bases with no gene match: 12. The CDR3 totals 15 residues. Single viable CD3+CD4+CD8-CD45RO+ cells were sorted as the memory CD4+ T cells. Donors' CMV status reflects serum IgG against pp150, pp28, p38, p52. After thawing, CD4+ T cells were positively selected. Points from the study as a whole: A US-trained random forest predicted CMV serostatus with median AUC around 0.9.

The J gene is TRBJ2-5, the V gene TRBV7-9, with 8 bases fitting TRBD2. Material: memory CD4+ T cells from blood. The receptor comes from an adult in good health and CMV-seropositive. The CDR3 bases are TGTGCCAGCACCCCAGCCGGGGGGGCCCGGGAGACCCAGTACTTC. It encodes CASTPAGGARETQYF.